This entry features one T cell receptor beta chain sequence. The source of the sample is a study of blood T cell repertoires in COVID-19. Participant age was roughly 18 to 100 years, and participants resided in about two dozen US areas. CDR3 length equals 11 residues. The V end lost 6 bases, the J end lost 8 bases, and 10 bases lay between the germline ends. Germline V lookup: CDR1 MNHEY, CDR2 SVGAGI. Sequencing used immunoSEQ multiplex PCR; TCRdb keeps in-frame clones, though not all of them. Of 450,000 to 500,000 clones in the sample, more than 85% are singletons; the top ten hold approximately 8%. V usage is TRBV6-5 and J usage is TRBJ1-2; D is uncertain. The TCR comes from an older woman who had recovered from COVID-19. Sequenced sample: PBMCs or T cells enriched from blood (not recorded which). The CDR3 DNA reads as TGTGCCAGCAGATCAACTGCCGGCTACACCTTC. Residues: CASRSTAGYTF.